This TCR beta chain was captured in a study of cytomegalovirus exposure and HLA in healthy donors. The CDR3 contains 16 residues. Germline values: CDR1 SEHNR, CDR2 FQNEAQ (reference sequence). PCR was performed using 60 Vbeta and 13 Jbeta primers. Clones were sequenced by immunoSEQ multiplex PCR, and TCRdb holds only the in-frame ones, with some missing. The sample includes over 150,000 clones, about 80% of them seen just once. This clone occurred a few times. Sequence at one end of the junction differs from germline and may be a read error. The gene calls are TRBV7-9 and TRBJ1-5, with 7 bases aligning to TRBD1. The material sequenced was PBMCs. The receptor was derived from a man aged 30 to 45 in good health and CMV-seropositive. Here the CDR3 DNA reads TGTTCCAGCAGCTCCGATGCAGGGGGTAACAATCAGCCCCAGCATTTT. Translation: CSSSSDAGGNNQPQHF.